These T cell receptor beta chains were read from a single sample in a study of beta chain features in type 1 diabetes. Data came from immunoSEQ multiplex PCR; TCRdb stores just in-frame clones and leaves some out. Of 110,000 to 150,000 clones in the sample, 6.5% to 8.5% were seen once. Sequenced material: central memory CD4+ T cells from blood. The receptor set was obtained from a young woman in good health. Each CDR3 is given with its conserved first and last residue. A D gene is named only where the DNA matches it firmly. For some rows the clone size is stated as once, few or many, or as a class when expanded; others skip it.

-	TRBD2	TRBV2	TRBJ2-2	CASSQGGSDTGELFF	TGTGCCAGCAGTCAGGGAGGGAGCGACACCGGGGAGCTGTTTTTT
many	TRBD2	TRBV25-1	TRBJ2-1	CASSEPTSGSLEQFF	TGTGCCAGCAGTGAACCGACTAGCGGGAGTCTTGAGCAGTTCTTC
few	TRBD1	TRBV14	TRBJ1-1	CASSHRTGNTEAFF	TGTGCCAGCAGCCACAGGACAGGGAACACTGAAGCTTTCTTT
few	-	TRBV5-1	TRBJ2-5	CASSSSTSVETQYF	TGCGCCAGCAGCTCGTCGACTAGTGTTGAGACCCAGTACTTC
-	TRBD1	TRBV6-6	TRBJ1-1	CASRDTGDSEAFF	TGTGCCAGCAGGGATACAGGGGATTCTGAAGCTTTCTTT
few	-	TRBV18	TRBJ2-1	CASSPPGALARHEQFF	TGTGCCAGCTCACCACCAGGTGCGTTAGCCCGACATGAGCAGTTCTTC
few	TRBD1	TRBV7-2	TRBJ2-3	CASRQQGAESLYTQYF	TGTGCCAGCCGACAACAGGGGGCGGAATCTCTCTATACGCAGTATTTT
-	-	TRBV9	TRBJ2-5	CASSGAPRAETQYF	TGTGCCAGCAGCGGAGCGCCCAGGGCGGAGACCCAGTACTTC
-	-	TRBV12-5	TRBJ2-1	CASGLVLGDRGGEQFF	TGTGCTAGTGGTTTGGTACTTGGTGACAGGGGAGGGGAGCAGTTCTTC
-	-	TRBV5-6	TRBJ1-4	CASSLLGGKTNEKLFF	TGTGCCAGCAGCTTACTCGGAGGCAAGACTAATGAAAAACTGTTTTTT
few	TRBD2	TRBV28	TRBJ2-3	CASSLPLAGGTDTQYF	TGTGCCAGCAGTTTACCACTAGCGGGAGGGACAGATACGCAGTATTTT
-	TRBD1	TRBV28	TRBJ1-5	CASRGTGDFGQPQHF	TGTGCCAGCCGGGGGACAGGGGATTTTGGGCAGCCCCAGCATTTT
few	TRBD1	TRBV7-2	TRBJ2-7	CASSSGTGAYEQYF	TGTGCCAGCAGCAGCGGGACAGGGGCCTACGAGCAGTACTTC
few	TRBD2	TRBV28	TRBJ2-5	CASSLLRLAPETQYF	TGTGCCAGCAGTCTCCTTCGACTAGCACCGGAGACCCAGTACTTC
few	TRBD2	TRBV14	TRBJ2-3	CASSTAGVGDTQYF	TGTGCCAGCAGCACAGCGGGAGTAGGCGATACGCAGTATTTT
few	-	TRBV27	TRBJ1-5	CASSSTGFSNQPQHF	TGTGCCAGCAGTTCTACAGGGTTTAGCAATCAGCCCCAGCATTTT
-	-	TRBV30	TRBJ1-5	CAWSTPGLLNQPQHF	TGTGCCTGGAGTACTCCGGGACTCCTTAATCAGCCCCAGCATTTT
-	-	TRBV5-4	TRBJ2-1	CASSLYGILYNEQFF	TGTGCCAGCAGCTTGTACGGGATTCTCTACAATGAGCAGTTCTTC
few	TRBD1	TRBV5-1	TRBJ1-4	CASSTGQGNPANEKLFF	TGCGCCAGCAGCACGGGACAGGGGAATCCGGCTAATGAAAAACTGTTTTTT
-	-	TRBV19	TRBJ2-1	CASSGTETNSYNEQFF	TGTGCCAGTAGCGGAACAGAGACTAACTCCTACAATGAGCAGTTCTTC
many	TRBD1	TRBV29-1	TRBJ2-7	CSAQTGGPYEQYF	TGCAGCGCCCAAACAGGGGGCCCCTACGAGCAGTACTTC
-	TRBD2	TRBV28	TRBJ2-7	CASSSQGTSGGYEQYF	TGTGCCAGCAGTTCCCAAGGGACTAGCGGAGGCTACGAGCAGTACTTC
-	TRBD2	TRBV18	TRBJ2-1	CASSPVEPASGRSLYNEQFF	TGTGCCAGCTCACCAGTGGAACCGGCTAGCGGGAGATCGTTGTACAATGAGCAGTTCTTC
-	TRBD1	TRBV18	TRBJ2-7	CASSPPGQGSYEQYF	TGTGCCAGCTCACCGCCGGGACAGGGCTCCTACGAGCAGTACTTC